The 28 T cell receptor beta chains below were found in one sample sequenced in a study of blood T cell repertoires in COVID-19. The table came from immunoSEQ multiplex PCR; TCRdb's copy has only in-frame clones and leaves some out. Of 200,000 to 300,000 clones listed, about nine tenths are singletons. The sequenced material came from peripheral blood. These receptors were obtained from a woman aged 40 to 49 with acute or convalescent COVID-19.

The CDR3 here is CASSSNRGGAFF. As DNA, the CDR3 is TGTGCCAGCAGCTCCAACAGGGGAGGAGCTTTCTTT. The J gene is TRBJ1-1, the V gene TRBV7-2; 7 bases fit TRBD1. The CDR3 contains 12 residues. The V gene's germline CDR1 is SGHTA and CDR2 FQGNSA. The J segment lost 10 bases and the V segment lost 4 bases, leaving 6 bases of the junction unmatched. The full variable domain, its missing parts supplied by reference TRBV7-2 and TRBJ1-1, is GAGVSQSPSNKVTEKGKDVELRCDPISGHTALYWYRQSLGQGLEFLIYFQGNSAPDKSGLPSDRFSAERTGGSVSTLTIQRTQQEDSAVYLCASSSNRGGAFFGQGTRLTVV.

The rearrangement joins TRBV11-1 to TRBJ1-1; 8 bases fit TRBD1. The CDR3 covers 15 residues. Germline CDR1 is SGHAT and CDR2 is FQDESV (reference sequence). V shed 1 base and J 1 base; nucleotides not matched to a gene: 2. The CDR3 protein is CASSLGGQGNTEAFF. The CDR3 DNA is TGTGCCAGCAGCTTAGGAGGACAGGGGAACACTGAAGCTTTCTTT.

This clone was seen only once. The chain employs TRBV3-1 (or the pseudogene TRBV3-2) and TRBJ2-2, with D possibly TRBD2 on 5 matching bases. V shed 0 bases and J shed 2 bases, with 13 bases lying between them. The CDR3 extends over 17 amino acids. The germline V gene encodes CDR1 LGHDT and CDR2 YNNKEL (reference sequence). This CDR3 is CASSQDLRVPNTGELFF. DNA of the CDR3: TGTGCCAGCAGCCAAGATCTGAGGGTACCCAACACCGGGGAGCTGTTTTTT.

The V gene is TRBV14, the J gene TRBJ1-2; the match to TRBD1 covers 8 bases. CDR1 is SGHDN and CDR2 is FVKESK in the germline V gene. The junction had 8 bases not matched to a gene; V was cut back by 2 bases and J by 6 bases. The CDR3 totals 15 residues. The CDR3 protein is CASSQIRTGSDGYTF. The CDR3 DNA is TGTGCCAGCAGCCAAATAAGGACAGGGTCCGATGGCTACACCTTC.

The chain recombines TRBV18 with TRBJ2-5; 9 bases align to TRBD2. After removal of 4 bases from V and 4 bases from J, the junction contained 10 bases not matched to a gene. Germline assignment: CDR1 KGHSH and CDR2 LQKENI. The CDR3 is made up of 16 amino acids. The chain's CDR3 is CASSLSSLAGAETQYF. DNA for the CDR3: TGTGCCAGCTCACTATCGTCTTTAGCGGGGGCAGAGACCCAGTACTTC.

The chain combines TRBV11-3 with TRBJ1-1, with a tentative D call TRBD1 (6 bases). CDR3 length: 13 residues. CDR1 is SGHNT, CDR2 YENEEA, per germline. Between the trimmed V and J ends, which lost 5 bases and 6 bases, there was a span of 13 bases. This chain's CDR3 is CASSRTGISEAFF. The CDR3 nucleotides read TGTGCCAGCAGCCGTACAGGGATCTCTGAAGCTTTCTTT.

The chain couples TRBV30 to TRBJ1-6, with 8 bases aligning to TRBD1. Germline-derived CDR1 and CDR2 are GTSNPN and SVGIG (reference sequence). The CDR3 covers 13 residues. Germline trimming cut 1 base from V and 9 bases from J; bases unmatched to any gene: 2. The CDR3: CAWSAGGGSPLHF. In nucleotides, the CDR3 is TGTGCCTGGAGTGCAGGGGGCGGTTCACCCCTCCACTTT.

This clone has a handful of counts. The chain joins TRBV6-5 to TRBJ1-1, with D possibly matching TRBD1 (6 bases). Germline CDR1 is MNHEY and CDR2 is SVGAGI. Deletions cut 5 bases from V and 1 base from J, with 8 bases between. CDR3 length: 13 residues. CDR3 in DNA: TGTGCCAGCAGTAAGGGGGAGAACACTGAAGCTTTCTTT. It yields the protein CASSKGENTEAFF.

The rearrangement joins TRBV30 to TRBJ1-3; D remains unclear. Looked up from germline, CDR1 is GTSNPN and CDR2 is SVGIG (reference sequence). V shed 0 bases and J shed 0 bases, with 15 bases lying between them. The CDR3 has 17 residues. CDR3 region: CAWSVLRRSSSGNTIYF. As DNA, the CDR3 is TGTGCCTGGAGTGTACTTAGGCGGAGTAGCTCTGGAAACACCATATATTTT.

This chain uses TRBV9 with TRBJ1-2, with D possibly matching TRBD1 (5 bases). Germline CDR1 SGDLS, CDR2 YYNGEE. V lost 3 bases to trimming and J lost 7 bases, with 13 bases between them. There are 13 residues in the CDR3. The CDR3 DNA reads as TGTGCCAGCAGCGGTCTACGGGGGGGTGGCTACACCTTC. Its protein is CASSGLRGGGYTF.

The chain joins TRBV10-2 to TRBJ1-1; no clear D. The CDR3 extends over 14 amino acids. Trimming took 6 bases from V and 0 from J, leaving 11 bases between them. CDR1 is WSHSY, CDR2 SAAADI, per germline. The CDR3 DNA sequence: TGCGCCAGCAGCGGAAGACGGGTGAACACTGAAGCTTTCTTT. It encodes CASSGRRVNTEAFF.

CDR3 DNA: TGTGCCAGCAGTGAAGTTGGGGGGAGGATCACAGATACGCAGTATTTT. Encoded protein: CASSEVGGRITDTQYF. V gene TRBV6-1 combines with J gene TRBJ2-3, with TRBD2 as a possible D gene (6 bases). Per germline, CDR1 MNHNS and CDR2 SASEGT. The CDR3 extends over 16 amino acids. Trimming took 1 base from V and 2 from J, leaving 13 bases between them.

Worth noting for this clone: The sample carries other DNA sequences with the same CDR3. V and J are TRBV2 and TRBJ2-5, with 8 nucleotides matching TRBD2. Germline CDR1 reads SNHLY; CDR2 reads FYNNEI. V dropped 5 bases and J dropped 5; count of bases not matched to a gene: 7. The CDR3 length is 14 residues. The CDR3 sequence is CASSLRGGLETQYF. The CDR3 bases are TGTGCCAGCAGTTTACGGGGGGGCCTTGAGACCCAGTACTTC. Variable domain in full (rest from reference TRBV2 and TRBJ2-5): EPEVTQTPSHQVTQMGQEVILRCVPISNHLYFYWYRQILGQKVEFLVSFYNNEISEKSEIFDDQFSVERPDGSNFTLKIRSTKLEDSAMYFCASSLRGGLETQYFGPGTRLLVL.

The count of this clone is one. The chain carries TRBV19 and TRBJ2-1, with 8 bases aligning to TRBD2. Germline loops: CDR1 LNHDA, CDR2 SQIVND (reference sequence). The CDR3 extends over 15 amino acids. J gave up 2 bases and V 5 bases, and 5 bases lay outside the gene matches. Here the CDR3 DNA reads TGTGCCAGTAGTGATAAGCGGGGGACCTACAATGAGCAGTTCTTC. Translated, it gives CASSDKRGTYNEQFF.

This clone has a single count. The V gene is TRBV5-1, the J gene TRBJ2-3, with 10 nucleotides matching TRBD1. Looked up from germline, CDR1 is SGHRS and CDR2 is YFSETQ. The V gene end was trimmed by 1 base and the J gene end by 2 bases; junction bases not matched to a gene: 7. CDR3 size: 17 residues. CDR3 DNA: TGCGCCAGCAGCTTGTTCAGCGACAGGGGGCCCACAGATACGCAGTATTTT. Its protein product is CASSLFSDRGPTDTQYF.

The genes are TRBV5-4 and TRBJ2-7; D gene ambiguous. Germline CDR1 is SGHNT and CDR2 is YYREEE (reference sequence). The CDR3 contains 12 residues. Trimming removed 0 bases from V and 6 bases from J, with 7 bases in between. CDR3 in amino acids: CASSLGPLEQYV. The CDR3 region has the DNA TGTGCCAGCAGCTTGGGGCCCCTCGAGCAGTACGTC.

V usage is TRBV28 and J usage is TRBJ1-2; TRBD1 agrees at 7 bases. The ends lost 7 bases at V and 8 bases at J; junction bases unmatched: 10. The CDR3 covers 13 residues. Germline V gene data show CDR1 as MDHEN and CDR2 as SYDVKM. In nucleotides, the CDR3 is TGTGCCAGCACCTTTACAGGGGCCGGGGGCTACACCTTC. Encoded protein: CASTFTGAGGYTF.

This clone appeared a single time. The chain couples TRBV30 to TRBJ2-1; 7 nucleotides agree with TRBD1. CDR1 GTSNPN and CDR2 SVGIG come from the germline V gene (reference sequence). The CDR3 consists of 14 residues. Trimming took 5 bases from V and 0 from J; bases not matched to a gene: 4. The CDR3 DNA is TGTGCCTGGGGACAGGAACCCTCCTACAATGAGCAGTTCTTC. Protein product: CAWGQEPSYNEQFF. Full variable domain (outside the CDR3, taken from reference TRBV30 and TRBJ2-1): SQTIHQWPATLVQPVGSPLSLECTVEGTSNPNLYWYRQAAGRGLQLLFYSVGIGQISSEVPQNLSASRPQDRQFILSSKKLLLSDSGFYLCAWGQEPSYNEQFFGPGTRLTVL.

J is TRBJ2-7 and V is TRBV13; D unclear. Germline V lookup: CDR1 PRHDT, CDR2 FYEKMQ (reference sequence). The CDR3 has 13 residues. Trimming removed 5 bases from V and 6 bases from J, with 14 bases in between. This chain's CDR3 is CASSRSSVGEQYV. CDR3 bases: TGTGCCAGCAGCCGATCCTCGGTCGGCGAGCAGTACGTC.

This chain joins TRBV6-5 and TRBJ1-1; 7 bases line up with TRBD1. Germline CDR1 MNHEY, CDR2 SVGAGI. Germline trimming cut 6 bases from V and 1 base from J; bases unmatched to any gene: 5. CDR3 length equals 14 residues. CDR3 in DNA: TGTGCCAGCAGGATACAGGGGAAGAACACTGAAGCTTTCTTT. This translates into CASRIQGKNTEAFF.

This chain uses TRBV10-3 with TRBJ2-3, with TRBD2 matching over 8 bases. There are 14 residues in the CDR3. Trimming removed 4 bases from V and 7 bases from J; junction bases left unmatched: 7. Germline CDR1 and CDR2: ENHRY and SYGVKD. CDR3 residues: CAISGSGEGNTQYF. DNA for the CDR3: TGTGCCATCAGTGGTAGCGGGGAAGGGAATACGCAGTATTTT.

The rearrangement joins TRBV30 to TRBJ1-1; D remains ambiguous. Trimming took 0 bases from V and 2 from J, leaving 10 bases between them. The germline CDR1 and CDR2 sequences are GTSNPN and SVGIG (reference sequence). The CDR3 contains 14 residues. DNA for the CDR3: TGTGCCTGGAGTGTGGGCAACCCTAACACTGAAGCTTTCTTT. Its protein is CAWSVGNPNTEAFF.

The V call is TRBV11-2, the J call TRBJ2-7, with D possibly matching TRBD2 (6 bases). CDR3 length: 15 residues. Germline CDR1 and CDR2: SGHAT and FQNNGV. V was clipped by 4 bases and J by 6 bases, with 19 bases between them. This CDR3 is CASSSPYGRRGEQYV. The CDR3 nucleotides read TGTGCCAGCAGCTCACCCTATGGGAGGAGGGGCGAGCAGTACGTC.

The chain employs TRBV11-1 and TRBJ1-1; a possible D gene is TRBD1 (6 bases). The CDR3 has 15 residues. CDR1 and CDR2 (germline): SGHAT, FQDESV (reference sequence). V was pared by 6 bases and J by 3 bases, with 17 bases between. The CDR3 region has the DNA TGTGCCAGCAGATCGAAAACAGGGCAGGACACTGAAGCTTTCTTT. Translation gives CASRSKTGQDTEAFF.

The chain combines TRBV6-6 with TRBJ1-5; 9 positions agree with TRBD1. The junction had 3 bases not matched to a gene; V was cut back by 5 bases and J by 1 base. This CDR3 comprises 15 residues. Germline assignment: CDR1 MNHNY and CDR2 SVGAGI (reference sequence). CDR3 DNA: TGTGCCAGCAGTCAACAGGGGGCGAGCAATCAGCCCCAGCATTTT. Its protein is CASSQQGASNQPQHF.

The chain combines TRBV2 with TRBJ2-6; D is perhaps TRBD1 (5 bases). Germline CDR1 and CDR2: SNHLY and FYNNEI. The CDR3 has 16 amino acids. V lost 8 bases, J lost 2 bases, and 16 bases lay in between. CDR3 nucleotide sequence: TGTGCCAGCGGAGTCAGGGTTGAAGCTGGGGCCAACGTCCTGACTTTC. Its protein product is CASGVRVEAGANVLTF.

This chain connects TRBV7-2 to TRBJ2-3, with 7 nucleotides matching TRBD2. The J segment lost 1 base and the V segment lost 5 bases, leaving 12 bases of the junction unmatched. CDR3 length: 17 amino acids. CDR1 is SGHTA and CDR2 is FQGNSA in the germline V gene. CDR3 sequence: CASSVIAGPRGTDTQYF. The CDR3 DNA follows: TGTGCCAGCAGCGTGATAGCGGGCCCGAGGGGCACAGATACGCAGTATTTT. The whole variable domain, remainder taken from reference TRBV7-2 and TRBJ2-3, is GAGVSQSPSNKVTEKGKDVELRCDPISGHTALYWYRQSLGQGLEFLIYFQGNSAPDKSGLPSDRFSAERTGGSVSTLTIQRTQQEDSAVYLCASSVIAGPRGTDTQYFGPGTRLTVL.

The chain joins TRBV7-2 to TRBJ1-3, with a tentative D call TRBD1 (6 bases). The germline CDR1 and CDR2 sequences are SGHTA and FQGNSA. Trimming took 4 bases from V and 0 from J, leaving 13 bases between them. The CDR3 length is 16 residues. CDR3 in amino acids: CASSSGGLLSGNTIYF. In DNA, the CDR3 is TGTGCCAGCAGCTCGGGGGGCTTACTCTCTGGAAACACCATATATTTT.